This T cell receptor beta chain was observed in a study of lymphopenia after photon versus proton radiotherapy. The junction had 14 bases not matched to a gene; V was cut back by 5 bases and J by 7 bases. Germline V gives CDR1 SEHNR, CDR2 FQNEAQ (reference sequence). The CDR3 contains 16 residues. Data came from immunoSEQ multiplex PCR; TCRdb stores just in-frame clones and leaves some out. The data hold around 55,000 clones, with less than 85% observed a single time. The rearrangement links TRBV7-9 to TRBJ2-1, with 7 positions matching TRBD2. The clonotype originates from a man in his sixties with pancreatic cancer. The starting material was peripheral blood, obtained from a patient treated with proton-based radiotherapy. The CDR3 protein is CASSLEGGAGGNEQFF. The CDR3 DNA reads TGTGCCAGCAGCCTAGAGGGAGGGGCCGGGGGGAATGAGCAGTTCTTC.